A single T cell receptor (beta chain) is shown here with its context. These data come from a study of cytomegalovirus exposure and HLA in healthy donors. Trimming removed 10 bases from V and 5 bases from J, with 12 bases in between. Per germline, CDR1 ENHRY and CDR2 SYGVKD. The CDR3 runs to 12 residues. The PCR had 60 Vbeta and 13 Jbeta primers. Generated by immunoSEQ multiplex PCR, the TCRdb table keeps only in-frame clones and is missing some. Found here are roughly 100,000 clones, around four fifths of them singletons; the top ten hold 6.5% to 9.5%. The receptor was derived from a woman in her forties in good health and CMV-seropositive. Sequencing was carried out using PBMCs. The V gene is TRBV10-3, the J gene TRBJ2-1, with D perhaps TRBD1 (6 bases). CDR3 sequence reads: CATQQGDNEQFF. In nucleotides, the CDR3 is TGTGCCACCCAACAGGGAGACAATGAGCAGTTCTTC.